Below, 17 T cell receptor beta chains from the same sample are listed, as sequenced in a study of T cell repertoires in cytomegalovirus infection. These TCRs are of unknown antigen specificity. TCRdb processed the reads anew with MiXCR; each CDR3 protein has one entry. The top ten clones hold roughly 14% of a sample with 650,000 to 900,000 distinct CDR3 sequences, 25% to 30% of them seen once. Sequencing was performed on cultured CD8+ T cells from PBMCs, taken from culture after CMV antigen stimulation. The receptors were sampled from a human donor in good health (CMV status not recorded). Some clones in this sample may be carry-over from other donors' samples.

The sample holds a few counts of this clonotype. The J gene is TRBJ1-2, the V gene TRBV6-1; unclear D gene. The CDR3 is made up of 14 amino acids. Per germline, CDR1 MNHNS and CDR2 SASEGT. V was shortened by 6 bases and J by 2 bases, with 13 bases between the two germline ends. This chain's CDR3 is CASRALDRNYGYTF. CDR3 coding DNA: TGTGCCAGCAGAGCTCTGGACCGCAACTATGGCTACACCTTC.

This clonotype was counted ten times or more. The chain combines TRBV19 with TRBJ2-2; D is unresolved. The germline V gene encodes CDR1 LNHDA and CDR2 SQIVND (reference sequence). This CDR3 contains 12 residues. The germline V and J ends were trimmed by 8 bases and 2 bases, with 6 bases remaining between them. CDR3 sequence reads: CASVSNTGELFF. The CDR3, as DNA: TGTGCCAGTGTCAGTAACACCGGGGAGCTGTTTTTT.

CDR3 DNA: TGCGCCAGCAGCCCCTCCGATAAGATTTTGGAGACCCAGTACTTC. It specifies CASSPSDKILETQYF. The chain combines TRBV4-1 with TRBJ2-5; D unresolved. The CDR3 extends over 15 amino acids. Trimming stripped 4 bases from V and 5 bases from J, with 17 bases between. Germline loops: CDR1 MGHRA, CDR2 YSYEKL.

The rearrangement joins TRBV27 to TRBJ1-1; no clear D gene. V was cut by 4 bases and J by 6 bases, with 27 bases left in between. The length of the CDR3 is 18 residues. Germline V gene data show CDR1 as MNHEY and CDR2 as SMNVEV (reference sequence). CDR3 sequence reads: CASSSPRMWPPARAEAFF. As DNA, the CDR3 is TGTGCCAGCAGTTCCCCTCGCATGTGGCCCCCCGCTCGCGCTGAAGCTTTCTTT.

This sequence joins TRBV10-3 and TRBJ2-1, with TRBD1 matching 7 bases. Germline loops: CDR1 ENHRY, CDR2 SYGVKD. The CDR3 totals 14 residues. The ends lost 5 bases at V and 5 bases at J; junction bases unmatched: 6. The CDR3 spells CAISSGTADNEQFF. The CDR3 DNA reads TGTGCCATCAGTTCCGGGACAGCAGACAATGAGCAGTTCTTC.

This clonotype has ten or more counts. The V gene is TRBV2, the J gene TRBJ1-5; D is undetermined. CDR1 is SNHLY, CDR2 FYNNEI, per germline. This CDR3 has 13 residues. Trimming took 7 bases from V and 5 from J, leaving 12 bases between them. CDR3 region: CASTYGSHQPQHF. CDR3 bases: TGTGCCAGCACCTACGGCAGCCATCAGCCCCAGCATTTT. Looking up the rest from reference TRBV2 and TRBJ1-5 gives the full variable domain: EPEVTQTPSHQVTQMGQEVILRCVPISNHLYFYWYRQILGQKVEFLVSFYNNEISEKSEIFDDQFSVERPDGSNFTLKIRSTKLEDSAMYFCASTYGSHQPQHFGDGTRLSIL.

V is TRBV15 and J is TRBJ1-1; D might be TRBD1 (5 bases). CDR3 size: 14 residues. V was trimmed by 1 base and J by 4 bases, leaving 10 bases between them. In germline, CDR1 is LNHNV, CDR2 YYDKDF (reference sequence). The CDR3 nucleotides are TGTGCCACCAGCAGAGTATTAGGGGCCACTGAAGCTTTCTTT. Translation: CATSRVLGATEAFF.

J is TRBJ1-2 and V is TRBV6-8; D might be TRBD1 (6 bases). This CDR3 spans 14 amino acids. The germline V gene encodes CDR1 MNHGY and CDR2 SAAAGT. V dropped 5 bases and J dropped 2 bases, with 12 bases sitting between them. The CDR3 loop is CASSDRKGNYGYTF. CDR3 sequence (DNA): TGTGCCAGCAGTGACAGGAAAGGGAACTATGGCTACACCTTC.

This clonotype was seen only a few times. V is TRBV27 and J is TRBJ2-7; D possibly corresponds to TRBD1 (6 bases). The germline V and J ends were trimmed by 5 bases and 3 bases, with 14 bases remaining between them. CDR3 length: 14 amino acids. The germline gives CDR1 MNHEY, CDR2 SMNVEV (reference sequence). The CDR3 coding sequence is TGTGCCAGCAGTACGGGGACAACGCACTACGAGCAGTACTTC. It specifies CASSTGTTHYEQYF.

This clonotype was detected a few times. The chain employs TRBV2 and TRBJ1-6; the D is unclear. V was pared by 3 bases and J by 3 bases, with 9 bases between. Germline values: CDR1 SNHLY, CDR2 FYNNEI. This CDR3 has 15 residues. The CDR3 sequence is CASSDGRIYNSPLHF. The DNA of the CDR3 is TGTGCCAGCAGTGATGGTCGGATCTATAATTCACCCCTCCACTTT.

The chain links TRBV6-1 to TRBJ1-5; no clear D gene. There are 13 residues in the CDR3. Trimming cost V 3 bases and J 8 bases, with 11 bases left between them. Germline lookup yields CDR1 MNHNS and CDR2 SASEGT. Here the CDR3 DNA reads TGTGCCAGCAGTGATGGACTCGTGGAGCCCCAGCATTTT. Its protein product is CASSDGLVEPQHF.

A few counts support this clonotype. The chain carries TRBV12-5 and TRBJ2-1; perhaps TRBD1 as D (5 bases). The CDR3 runs to 17 residues. Germline V lookup: CDR1 LGHNT, CDR2 FRNRAP. Trimming shortened V by 0 bases and J by 1 base, and 13 bases separated the two germline ends. The CDR3: CASGLVQTVPSYNEQFF. The CDR3 nucleotides are TGTGCTAGTGGTTTGGTCCAGACAGTTCCTTCCTACAATGAGCAGTTCTTC.

This clonotype has more than one count but fewer than ten. This chain links TRBV7-6 with TRBJ2-3; D unclear. The CDR3 contains 12 residues. Germline V gives CDR1 SGHVS, CDR2 FNYEAQ. Between the trimmed V and J ends, which lost 7 bases and 6 bases, there was a span of 11 bases. CDR3 DNA sequence: TGTGCCAGCACCTCCGCCGAGGATACGCAGTATTTT. Its protein product is CASTSAEDTQYF.

The rearrangement joins TRBV5-1 to TRBJ2-7, with TRBD1 identical over 8 bases. Germline lookup yields CDR1 SGHRS and CDR2 YFSETQ. The junction had 6 bases not matched to a gene; V was cut back by 0 bases and J by 4 bases. The CDR3 is 15 amino acids. CDR3 DNA: TGCGCCAGCAGCTTGGCAGGGGGCCCCTTTTACGAGCAGTACTTC. Translating it yields CASSLAGGPFYEQYF.

The chain carries TRBV15 and TRBJ1-4, with a possible D match to TRBD1 (6 bases). The germline gives CDR1 LNHNV, CDR2 YYDKDF (reference sequence). V lost 3 bases and J lost 4, with 12 bases in between. The CDR3 runs 15 residues. The CDR3 spells CATSSGEGGNEKLFF. CDR3 DNA sequence: TGTGCCACCAGCAGCGGGGAAGGGGGTAATGAAAAACTGTTTTTT.

The chain carries TRBV19 and TRBJ1-3; the D is unclear. CDR1 and CDR2 from the germline V gene are LNHDA and SQIVND (reference sequence). Trimming took off 8 bases at V and 0 bases at J, with 11 bases between the two ends. This CDR3 is built from 14 residues. The CDR3 is CASSDWSSGNTIYF. The CDR3 DNA follows: TGTGCCAGTTCGGACTGGAGCTCTGGAAACACCATATATTTT.

To note about this clonotype: This sequence is one base from a far larger clone and is likely a read error. The chain employs TRBV7-8 and TRBJ2-7; 9 bases match TRBD1. The CDR3 spans 14 residues. CDR1 is SGHVS, CDR2 FQNEAQ, per germline. The CDR3 protein is CASSLGQGGYEQHF. The CDR3 nucleotides read TGTGCCAGCAGCTTAGGACAGGGGGGCTACGAGCAGCACTTC.